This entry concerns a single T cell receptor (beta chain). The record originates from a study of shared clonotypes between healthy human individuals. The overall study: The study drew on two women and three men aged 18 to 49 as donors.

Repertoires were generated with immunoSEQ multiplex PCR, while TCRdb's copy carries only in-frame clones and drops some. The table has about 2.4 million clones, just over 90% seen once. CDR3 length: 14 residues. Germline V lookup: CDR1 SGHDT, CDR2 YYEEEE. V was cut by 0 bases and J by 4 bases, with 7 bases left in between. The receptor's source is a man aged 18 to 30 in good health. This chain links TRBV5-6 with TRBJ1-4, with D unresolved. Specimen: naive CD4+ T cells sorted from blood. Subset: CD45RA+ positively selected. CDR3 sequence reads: CASSLEAINEKLFF. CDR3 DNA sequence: TGTGCCAGCAGCTTGGAGGCGATTAATGAAAAACTGTTTTTT.